The subject of this entry is one T cell receptor beta chain. The sample comes from a study of CD8 T cells in ankylosing spondylitis. This CDR3 spans 12 amino acids. V was trimmed by 3 bases and J by 7 bases, leaving 9 bases between them. CDR1 is SGHTA and CDR2 is FQGNSA in the germline V gene. TCRdb reanalysed the 5' RACE reads using MiXCR and keeps one entry per CDR3 protein. The sample contains about 240,000 distinct CDR3 sequences, about 10% of which appear only once. The rearrangement joins TRBV7-2 to TRBJ1-2; D is unclear. The source material was blood, either unsorted or a sorted T cell fraction (not recorded which). This clonotype originated in a male donor with ankylosing spondylitis or in good health (not recorded which). CDR3 region: CASSLVRRGYTF. The DNA for the CDR3 is TGTGCCAGCAGCTTGGTCCGCCGTGGCTACACCTTC.